The rows below give T cell receptor beta chains drawn from one sample of a study of blood T cell repertoires in COVID-19. Some clones are missing from TCRdb's copy, which holds only in-frame ones; the method was immunoSEQ multiplex PCR. The top ten clones hold approximately 3.7% of a sample with more than 200,000 clones, around nine tenths of them seen once. The sequencing sample was made of PBMCs or T cells enriched from blood (not recorded which). These receptors were taken from a woman in her twenties or thirties who had been exposed to COVID-19. Each CDR3 is given with its conserved first and last residue. D genes are given only for firm matches. Only part of the rows carry a size: once, few, many, or a class if the clone is expanded.

V: TRBV24-1; size: NA; D: NA; J: TRBJ2-2; DNA: TGTGCCACCTCCCTTCCCGGGACAACGAACACCGGGGAGCTGTTTTTT; CDR3: CATSLPGTTNTGELFF
V: TRBV11-1; size: NA; D: TRBD1; J: TRBJ1-1; DNA: TGTGCCAGCAGCCTCAGGACAGGAGAAGCTTTCTTT; CDR3: CASSLRTGEAFF
V: TRBV5-4; size: few; D: NA; J: TRBJ2-3; DNA: TGTTGGGCTAGCACAGATACGCAGTATTTT; CDR3: CWASTDTQYF
V: TRBV5-4; size: NA; D: TRBD2; J: TRBJ2-2; DNA: TGTGCCAGCAGCTTGAAGAGGGCTAGCGGGGGAGGACGGGCCGGGGAGCTGTTTTTT; CDR3: CASSLKRASGGGRAGELFF
V: TRBV2; size: NA; D: NA; J: TRBJ1-3; DNA: TGTGCCAGCAAAGCAGGGTTATCCTCTGGAAACACCATATATTTT; CDR3: CASKAGLSSGNTIYF
V: TRBV5-6; size: NA; D: NA; J: TRBJ1-6; DNA: TGTGCCAGCAGCTTGGCAGGGAACTCCTATAATTCACCCCTCCACTTT; CDR3: CASSLAGNSYNSPLHF
V: TRBV2; size: NA; D: NA; J: TRBJ2-7; DNA: TGTGCCAGCAGTGATACGTGGTTGGGGGCTACTAGCTCCTACGAGCAGTACTTC; CDR3: CASSDTWLGATSSYEQYF
V: TRBV23-1; size: NA; D: TRBD1; J: TRBJ2-7; DNA: TGCGCCAGCCCGGGACAGGGCCCTTCCTACGAGCAGTACTTC; CDR3: CASPGQGPSYEQYF
V: TRBV6-5; size: NA; D: NA; J: TRBJ2-1; DNA: TGTGCCAGCAGTTACGGCGGATCCTACAATGAGCAGTTCTTC; CDR3: CASSYGGSYNEQFF
V: TRBV7-6; size: NA; D: NA; J: TRBJ2-3; DNA: TGTGCCAGCAGCTTAGAGGGGGACTACGGCACAGATACGCAGTATTTT; CDR3: CASSLEGDYGTDTQYF
V: TRBV10-2; size: NA; D: TRBD1; J: TRBJ2-7; DNA: TGCGCCAGCAGTGAGGGGACAGTGTACGAGCAGTACTTC; CDR3: CASSEGTVYEQYF
V: TRBV12-3/TRBV12-4; size: NA; D: TRBD1; J: TRBJ2-7; DNA: TGTGCCAGCGGACAGGGGGCCTACGAGCAGTACTTC; CDR3: CASGQGAYEQYF
V: TRBV6-1; size: NA; D: TRBD1; J: TRBJ1-1; DNA: TGTGCCAGCAGTGACCGGACAGGGAACCCCAACACTGAAGCTTTCTTT; CDR3: CASSDRTGNPNTEAFF
V: TRBV10-2; size: NA; D: TRBD1; J: TRBJ2-7; DNA: TGCGCCAGCAGAACAGGGGTCGAGCAGTACTTC; CDR3: CASRTGVEQYF
V: TRBV29-1; size: NA; D: NA; J: TRBJ2-1; DNA: TGCAGCTGCGGAGGCTACAATGAGCAGTTCTTC; CDR3: CSCGGYNEQFF
V: TRBV5-4; size: NA; D: TRBD1; J: TRBJ2-7; DNA: TGTGCCAGCAGCTGGGGGACAGGGGCGTACGAGCAGTACTTC; CDR3: CASSWGTGAYEQYF
V: TRBV7-9; size: NA; D: TRBD2; J: TRBJ2-2; DNA: TGTGCCAGCAGCCTATGGACTAGCGGAAACACCGGGGAGCTGTTTTTT; CDR3: CASSLWTSGNTGELFF
V: TRBV4-2; size: NA; D: TRBD2; J: TRBJ2-4; DNA: TGTGCCAGCAGCCAGTCTACTAGCGGGAGTGAAAACATTCAGTACTTC; CDR3: CASSQSTSGSENIQYF
V: TRBV10-3; size: once; D: NA; J: TRBJ1-1; DNA: TGTGCCACCTCCGGTGAAGGAGGGTGGATCACTGAAGCTTTCTTT; CDR3: CATSGEGGWITEAFF
V: TRBV6-1; size: many; D: NA; J: TRBJ1-2; DNA: TGTGCCAGCAGTTATGCGGGGTTCTATGGCTACACCTTC; CDR3: CASSYAGFYGYTF
V: TRBV20-1; size: NA; D: NA; J: TRBJ1-4; DNA: TGCAGTGCTAGTCTTTTACAGGGTAACGGTGAAAAACTGTTTTTT; CDR3: CSASLLQGNGEKLFF
V: TRBV7-8; size: NA; D: TRBD2; J: TRBJ2-5; DNA: TGTGCCAGCAGCCGTAGCGGGAGGGGAGAGGAGACCCAGTACTTC; CDR3: CASSRSGRGEETQYF
V: TRBV14; size: once; D: TRBD2; J: TRBJ2-7; DNA: TGTGCCAGCAGCTCATGGGGGGGTGCCTACGAGCAGTACTTC; CDR3: CASSSWGGAYEQYF
V: TRBV6-6; size: once; D: NA; J: TRBJ1-2; DNA: TGTGCCAGCAGAGCCGGACAACACTATGGCTACACCTTC; CDR3: CASRAGQHYGYTF
V: TRBV5-1; size: NA; D: TRBD1; J: TRBJ1-2; DNA: TGCGCCAGCAGCTTGGGTGGACAGGGGGACTATGGCTACACCTTC; CDR3: CASSLGGQGDYGYTF
V: TRBV29-1; size: NA; D: TRBD1; J: TRBJ2-1; DNA: TGCAGCGTTGGGACAGGGGAAGGTAGGCAGTTCTTC; CDR3: CSVGTGEGRQFF
V: TRBV28; size: once; D: NA; J: TRBJ1-4; DNA: TGTGCCAGCAGCTTTATCGGCGGGTTCTCTGAAAAACTGTTTTTT; CDR3: CASSFIGGFSEKLFF
V: TRBV29-1; size: NA; D: TRBD1; J: TRBJ1-4; DNA: TGCAGCGTGATTGACAGGGACGCTAATGAAAAACTGTTTTTT; CDR3: CSVIDRDANEKLFF
V: TRBV6-1; size: NA; D: NA; J: TRBJ1-4; DNA: TGTGCCAGCAGTGAAAGGGGGGGGAGGACTAATGAAAAACTGTTTTTT; CDR3: CASSERGGRTNEKLFF
V: TRBV9; size: NA; D: TRBD2; J: TRBJ2-3; DNA: TGTGCCAGCAGCGAGACTAGCGGCTCCCAGGGGGCAGATACGCAGTATTTT; CDR3: CASSETSGSQGADTQYF
V: TRBV7-2; size: NA; D: NA; J: TRBJ1-3; DNA: TGTGCCAGCAGCTTAGCCCGGGGGGTAGGAAACACCATATATTTT; CDR3: CASSLARGVGNTIYF
V: TRBV19; size: NA; D: TRBD1; J: TRBJ1-2; DNA: TGTGCCAGTAGTACCGCGGACAGGGGGTATGGCTACACCTTC; CDR3: CASSTADRGYGYTF
V: TRBV9; size: once; D: TRBD2; J: TRBJ2-1; DNA: TGTGCCAGCAGCCTGGAAGGACTAGCTTACTACAATGAGCAGTTCTTC; CDR3: CASSLEGLAYYNEQFF
V: TRBV5-5; size: NA; D: NA; J: TRBJ2-3; DNA: TGTGCCAGCAGCTTAGGATGGACAGCCGGATACAGCACAGATACGCAGTATTTT; CDR3: CASSLGWTAGYSTDTQYF
V: TRBV6-5; size: NA; D: TRBD1; J: TRBJ2-7; DNA: TGTGCCAGCAGCGCCAGTTCCCGACAGGGCTACGAGCAGTACTTC; CDR3: CASSASSRQGYEQYF
V: TRBV5-1; size: NA; D: TRBD1; J: TRBJ1-1; DNA: TGCGCCAGCAGCACCGGGACAGGGCGCACTGAAGCTTTCTTT; CDR3: CASSTGTGRTEAFF
V: TRBV19; size: NA; D: NA; J: TRBJ2-3; DNA: TGTGCCAGTAGTATCGGCGGGGTTAGCACAGATACGCAGTATTTT; CDR3: CASSIGGVSTDTQYF
V: TRBV10-3; size: NA; D: NA; J: TRBJ1-2; DNA: TGTGCCATCAGCCGACCGGGGTTTCCTGGCTACACCTTC; CDR3: CAISRPGFPGYTF
V: TRBV7-2; size: once; D: NA; J: TRBJ1-6; DNA: TGTGCCAGCAGCTTATTCCCCGGGACCCTCCACTTT; CDR3: CASSLFPGTLHF
V: TRBV7-2; size: NA; D: NA; J: TRBJ2-7; DNA: TGTGCCAGCAGCTTAGATAACGGGGGACTGCAGTACTTC; CDR3: CASSLDNGGLQYF
V: TRBV6-5; size: NA; D: TRBD2; J: TRBJ2-7; DNA: TGTGCCAGCACCCTACTAGCGGGAGATAGCTACGAGCAGTACTTC; CDR3: CASTLLAGDSYEQYF
V: TRBV4-2; size: NA; D: NA; J: TRBJ1-4; DNA: TGTGCCAGCAGCCAGATACAGAGCCCTACAGGAACCGGTAATGAAAAACTGTTTTTT; CDR3: CASSQIQSPTGTGNEKLFF
V: TRBV15; size: NA; D: TRBD1; J: TRBJ2-6; DNA: TGTGCCACCAGCAGGGACCTGCCGGGACAGGGGGCTGGGGCCAACGTCCTGACTTTC; CDR3: CATSRDLPGQGAGANVLTF
V: TRBV27; size: NA; D: TRBD2; J: TRBJ2-1; DNA: TGTGCCAGCACACCGGGACTAGCGGGAGTTCTCTACAATGAGCAGTTCTTC; CDR3: CASTPGLAGVLYNEQFF
V: TRBV30; size: NA; D: NA; J: TRBJ2-5; DNA: TGTGCCTGGAGTGTACTAGGTCTACAAGAGACCCAGTACTTC; CDR3: CAWSVLGLQETQYF
V: TRBV18; size: once; D: NA; J: TRBJ2-2; DNA: TGTGCCAGCTCACGCGTTCTAACTTCCGAGGACGGGGAGCTGTTTTTT; CDR3: CASSRVLTSEDGELFF
V: TRBV4-2; size: once; D: TRBD1; J: TRBJ1-6; DNA: TGTGCCAGCAGCCAAGATAAGGGTAAAACAGGGGAACGGTATAGGGACTCACCCCTCCACTTT; CDR3: CASSQDKGKTGERYRDSPLHF
V: TRBV2; size: few; D: NA; J: TRBJ2-1; DNA: TGTGCCAGCCGGAGGGATGAATCCTACAATGAGCAGTTCTTC; CDR3: CASRRDESYNEQFF
V: TRBV2; size: NA; D: TRBD2; J: TRBJ2-2; DNA: TGTGCCAGCAGAACGGGACTAGCGGGAGGTTCCACCGGGGAGCTGTTTTTT; CDR3: CASRTGLAGGSTGELFF
V: TRBV7-3; size: once; D: TRBD1; J: TRBJ2-1; DNA: TGTGCCAGCAGCTTACGAACAGGGGGCTACTACAATGAGCAGTTCTTC; CDR3: CASSLRTGGYYNEQFF
V: TRBV10-3; size: NA; D: NA; J: TRBJ2-2; DNA: TGTGCCATCAGTGAGGCGGAAGGGGAGCTGTTTTTT; CDR3: CAISEAEGELFF
V: TRBV19; size: few; D: TRBD1; J: TRBJ2-1; DNA: TGTGCCAGTAGTATAAGGTTCGTGACAGGGGACTCCAATGAGCAGTTCTTC; CDR3: CASSIRFVTGDSNEQFF